A selection of T cell receptor beta chains follows, all from one sample in a study of Ad26.COV2.S vaccination and SARS-CoV-2 variants. Produced via immunoSEQ multiplex PCR; TCRdb's table is partial and in-frame only. The sample includes about 470,000 clones, roughly 91% of them seen just once. The sequences come from peripheral blood, collected in a trial of Ad26.COV2.S vaccine versus placebo. These receptors were collected from a person aged 18-65 years who received the Ad26.COV2.S COVID-19 vaccine or a placebo. CDR3s include the opening cysteine and the closing phenylalanine or tryptophan. Fields, in order: CDR3 protein, CDR3 DNA, D gene, V gene, J gene, clone size. The D gene is left open where the match is weak. The size entry is marked missing in some rows and otherwise reads once, few, many or a size class.

CARPLQGAAYEQYF,TGTGCCAGACCGCTACAGGGGGCAGCTTACGAGCAGTACTTC,TRBD1,TRBV19,TRBJ2-7,.
CASSLGRTPSWNNEQFF,TGTGCCAGCAGCTTAGGTAGGACCCCTTCTTGGAACAATGAGCAGTTCTTC,.,TRBV7-9,TRBJ2-1,.
CASSLGPGDNSPLHF,TGCGCCAGCAGCTTGGGGCCAGGGGATAATTCACCCCTCCACTTT,.,TRBV5-1,TRBJ1-6,.
CASSLSGYNEKLFF,TGTGCCAGCAGCTTATCAGGATATAATGAAAAACTGTTTTTT,.,TRBV11-2,TRBJ1-4,once
CASSPPQGQETQYF,TGTGCCAGCTCACCACCGCAGGGCCAAGAGACCCAGTACTTC,.,TRBV18,TRBJ2-5,.
CSVASGQTEAFF,TGCAGCGTTGCCTCGGGACAGACTGAAGCTTTCTTT,TRBD1,TRBV29-1,TRBJ1-1,.
CASSLEGALDTGELFF,TGTGCCAGCAGCTTAGAAGGGGCGCTGGACACCGGGGAGCTGTTTTTT,.,TRBV11-1,TRBJ2-2,.
CSARAHNEQFF,TGCAGTGCTAGGGCACACAATGAGCAGTTCTTC,.,TRBV20-1,TRBJ2-1,.
CASSLGGASGSYEQYF,TGTGCCAGCAGCTTGGGCGGGGCTAGCGGGTCCTACGAGCAGTACTTC,TRBD2,TRBV5-4,TRBJ2-7,.
CASSLVRRAYEQYF,TGTGCCAGCAGCTTAGTACGCAGGGCCTACGAGCAGTACTTC,.,TRBV11-2,TRBJ2-7,.
CASSLNRDASGNTIYF,TGTGCCAGCAGTTTGAACAGGGACGCCTCTGGAAACACCATATATTTT,.,TRBV27,TRBJ1-3,.
CSASKDRLGEQYF,TGCAGTGCTAGTAAGGACAGGCTGGGGGAGCAGTACTTC,TRBD1,TRBV20-1,TRBJ2-7,.
CATRRNSGFYNEQFF,TGTGCCACCAGGCGCAATTCGGGTTTCTACAATGAGCAGTTCTTC,.,TRBV15,TRBJ2-1,.
CASRTTGSSNQPQHF,TGTGCCAGTAGGACGACAGGGAGTAGCAATCAGCCCCAGCATTTT,TRBD1,TRBV19,TRBJ1-5,.
CASSLPRTGESSYNEQFF,TGTGCCAGCAGCCTCCCTAGGACAGGCGAAAGCTCCTACAATGAGCAGTTCTTC,TRBD1,TRBV9,TRBJ2-1,.
CASTAPGLAGGSNQETQYF,TGTGCCAGCACCGCCCCCGGATTAGCGGGAGGATCAAATCAAGAGACCCAGTACTTC,TRBD2,TRBV5-4,TRBJ2-5,.
CSVEMGYGYTF,TGCAGCGTTGAGATGGGCTATGGCTACACCTTC,.,TRBV29-1,TRBJ1-2,.
CASSFTGLHEQYF,TGTGCCAGCAGCTTTACAGGACTCCACGAGCAGTACTTC,.,TRBV7-2,TRBJ2-7,.
CASSLAGVGTDTQYF,TGTGCCAGCAGTCTAGCGGGAGTGGGCACAGATACGCAGTATTTT,TRBD2,TRBV28,TRBJ2-3,.
CASSQEWGLAGTGELFF,TGCGCCAGCAGCCAAGAATGGGGACTAGCAGGCACCGGGGAGCTGTTTTTT,TRBD2,TRBV4-1,TRBJ2-2,.
CATSREPPGGPVGEQFF,TGTGCCACCAGCAGAGAGCCCCCGGGAGGGCCCGTGGGTGAGCAGTTCTTC,TRBD2,TRBV15,TRBJ2-1,.
CASLGRLAEKNIQYF,TGTGCCAGCTTGGGCCGCCTAGCGGAAAAAAACATTCAGTACTTC,TRBD2,TRBV6-6,TRBJ2-4,.
CASSLGAKGEAFF,TGTGCCAGCAGCTTGGGGGCAAAAGGGGAAGCTTTCTTT,.,TRBV5-5,TRBJ1-1,.
CATLNGQGNSPLHF,TGTGCCACTTTAAACGGACAGGGGAATTCACCCCTCCACTTT,TRBD1,TRBV28,TRBJ1-6,.
CASSFSTGEGQPQHF,TGCGCCAGCAGCTTCTCGACAGGGGAAGGGCAGCCCCAGCATTTT,TRBD1,TRBV5-1,TRBJ1-5,.
CASSPLGDDEQFF,TGTGCCAGCTCACCCCTAGGGGACGATGAGCAGTTCTTC,.,TRBV18,TRBJ2-1,.